A single sample gave rise to the 9 T cell receptor beta chains below, sequenced in a study of cytomegalovirus exposure and HLA in healthy donors (dated by TCRdb to 2016 to 2017). The library was made by the immunoSEQ multiplex PCR assay. For the multiplex PCR, a mixture combining 60 forward primers for TCR Vbeta segments and 13 reverse primers for TCR Jbeta segments was used. As stored in TCRdb, this immuneACCESS dataset retains in-frame rearrangements with V and J assigned. A fraction of the clones does not appear; measured against another copy, unresolved V genes explain less than half of the discrepancy, and the remainder lacks a known reason. The sample includes about 190,000 clones, with 80% to 85% observed a single time. The ten largest clones take up 6.3% of the sample. The specimen sequenced was PBMCs. Source of these receptors: a man aged 35 to 55 in good health and CMV-seropositive.

This chain links TRBV7-2 with TRBJ1-1; TRBD1 agrees at 9 bases. The CDR3 has 14 amino acids. Trimming at V came to 7 bases and at J to 11 bases, leaving 14 bases not matched to a gene. Looked up from germline, CDR1 is SGHTA and CDR2 is FQGNSA. CDR3 amino acids: CASTVNTGGTGAFF. The CDR3 DNA reads as TGTGCCAGCACCGTAAATACAGGGGGCACGGGGGCTTTCTTT.

This clone was picked up a small number of times. The genes are TRBV6-5 and TRBJ1-1; D is uncertain. The germline CDR1 and CDR2 sequences are MNHEY and SVGAGI. The CDR3 consists of 14 residues. Trimming cost V 4 bases and J 0 bases, with 9 bases left between them. CDR3 nucleotide sequence: TGTGCCAGCAGTTTACCGGGAATGAACACTGAAGCTTTCTTT. Its protein is CASSLPGMNTEAFF.

DNA for the CDR3: TGTGCCAGCAGTTACTCGTTACAGCAAGAAGCTTTCTTT. Translating it yields CASSYSLQQEAFF. The V and J genes are TRBV6-5 and TRBJ1-1; D is unresolved. This CDR3 has 13 residues. Per the germline V gene, CDR1 is MNHEY and CDR2 is SVGAGI. The V end lost 0 bases, the J end lost 8 bases, and 10 bases lay between the germline ends.

This clone has only one observation. The V call is TRBV30, the J call TRBJ2-3, with 9 bases aligning to TRBD2. CDR1 is GTSNPN, CDR2 SVGIG, per germline (reference sequence). This CDR3 is 16 amino acids long. J gave up 2 bases and V 5 bases, and 11 bases lay outside the gene matches. CDR3 nucleotide sequence: TGTGCCTGGGGTAGCGGGGGCCCCCATTCCACAGATACGCAGTATTTT. Protein sequence: CAWGSGGPHSTDTQYF.

J is TRBJ2-7 and V is TRBV6-5, with TRBD2 matching 7 bases. CDR3 size: 15 residues. CDR1 is MNHEY, CDR2 SVGAGI, per germline. V gave up 0 bases and J gave up 0 bases; unmatched junction bases: 2. The CDR3 region is CASSYSGRVSYEQYF. The CDR3, as DNA: TGTGCCAGCAGTTACTCGGGGAGGGTCTCCTACGAGCAGTACTTC.

The V call is TRBV6-5, the J call TRBJ1-2; D is uncertain. The CDR3 spans 14 residues. V was cut by 6 bases and J by 0 bases, with 11 bases left in between. Germline lookup yields CDR1 MNHEY and CDR2 SVGAGI. CDR3 residues: CASRPGQANYGYTF. The CDR3 DNA reads TGTGCCAGCAGACCTGGCCAGGCTAACTATGGCTACACCTTC.

The chain uses TRBV2 and TRBJ2-5, with 13 nucleotides matching TRBD2. CDR1 and CDR2 (germline): SNHLY, FYNNEI. This CDR3 has 17 amino acids. With 4 bases clipped from V and 2 bases from J, the junction kept 7 bases outside the gene matches. The CDR3 here is CASSGTSGGHSQETQYF. Written as DNA, the CDR3 is TGTGCCAGCAGTGGGACTAGCGGGGGCCATTCGCAAGAGACCCAGTACTTC.

The rearrangement uses TRBV7-3 and TRBJ1-1; D is unresolved. V lost 3 bases to trimming and J lost 3 bases, with 11 bases between them. Germline CDR1 is SGHTA and CDR2 is FQGTGA. This CDR3 comprises 14 residues. CDR3 DNA sequence: TGTGCCAGCAGCTTTCCGGAGACCCACACTGAAGCTTTCTTT. It yields the protein CASSFPETHTEAFF.

The genes are TRBV9 and TRBJ1-1, with 7 bases aligning to TRBD1. CDR3 length: 15 residues. J was trimmed by 0 bases and V by 3 bases; bases with no gene match: 5. The germline gives CDR1 SGDLS, CDR2 YYNGEE. The CDR3 region is CASSGRDSLNTEAFF. The CDR3 nucleotides are TGTGCCAGCAGCGGAAGGGACAGCTTGAACACTGAAGCTTTCTTT. Full variable domain (outside the CDR3, taken from reference TRBV9 and TRBJ1-1): DSGVTQTPKHLITATGQRVTLRCSPRSGDLSVYWYQQSLDQGLQFLIQYYNGEERAKGNILERFSAQQFPDLHSELNLSSLELGDSALYFCASSGRDSLNTEAFFGQGTRLTVV.